The clone carrying this T cell receptor beta chain was seen repeatedly, ten times or more. No antigen is known for it. This record comes from a study of molecular identifiers for immune sequencing clone quantification. This CDR3 region has 15 residues. With V trimmed by 4 bases and J by 6 bases, 8 bases remained unmatched. Germline V gene data show CDR1 as SGHTA and CDR2 as FQGNSA. TCRdb processed the PCR reads anew with MiXCR; each CDR3 protein has one entry. The sample consists of fewer than 25,000 distinct CDR3 sequences, roughly 22% of them appearing once. Regarding the study as a whole: Jurkat TCR RNA spiked in from one cell reportedly remained identifiable amid over 850,000 naive cells. Highly expanded clone sizes could end up underestimated if a barcode were shared by identical TCR molecules.

Source material: naive CD8+ T cells from blood, with Jurkat cell RNA spiked in. As for subset: FACS-sorted CD8+CD4-CCR7+CD45RA+ naive T cells. This TCR was sampled from a human donor in good health. Some libraries in this study had Jurkat cell RNA spiked in. This chain connects TRBV7-2 to TRBJ2-3; 9 positions agree with TRBD1. CDR3 bases: TGTGCCAGCAGCTCACGGGACAGGGTGACGGATACGCAGTATTTT. Protein product: CASSSRDRVTDTQYF.